This T cell receptor beta chain was documented in a study of T-cell memory formation after mild COVID-19. Study information: Clusters of TCRs were largely donor specific.

Concerning this clonotype: Its antigen is unidentified.

Using its own MiXCR run on the 5' RACE reads, TCRdb lists one record per CDR3 protein. Of around 310,000 distinct CDR3 sequences listed, 20% to 25% are singletons. Whole-study findings and limits: Clones contracting over day 15 to 85 were CD4/CD8 balanced, with later expanders leaning CD4+. Within pre-infection memory, some responding clones were found, suggesting cross-reactive memory joined.

Germline CDR1 LGHDT, CDR2 YNNKEL (reference sequence). Trimming cost V 4 bases and J 9 bases, with 16 bases left between them. The CDR3 covers 14 residues. Material: PBMCs or a T cell subset sorted from them (not recorded which). This receptor was taken from a man aged 18 to 29 who had mild COVID-19 (a few samples of this study predate the infection). Cell type and time point are not known. This chain connects TRBV3-1 to TRBJ2-1; D is ambiguous. CDR3 region: CASSPPKTSSEQFF. The CDR3, as DNA: TGTGCCAGCAGCCCCCCCAAAACGTCCAGTGAGCAGTTCTTC.